Following are 25 T cell receptor beta chains from one sample sequenced in a study of blood T cells in healthy people across ages. Primers used in a second PCR of roughly 6 to 12 cycles were a sample-barcoded 5' primer and a J-beta primer mix. TCRdb processed the 5' RACE reads anew with MiXCR; each CDR3 protein has one entry. The data hold fewer than 1,000,000 distinct CDR3 sequences, with roughly 44% observed a single time. The source material was blood. Source of these receptors: a man between 60 and 75 years old in good health.

As to this clonotype: Its ends do not fully match the called genes, so a read error is possible. V is TRBV5-5 and J is TRBJ1-4, with a possible D match to TRBD1 (5 bases). Germline V lookup: CDR1 SGHKS, CDR2 YYEKEE (reference sequence). This CDR3 is built from 17 residues. CDR3 loop: CTSSRTPGVSTNEKLFF. In DNA, the CDR3 is TGTACCAGCAGCCGCACGCCGGGGGTATCAACTAATGAAAAACTGTTTTTT.

The chain couples TRBV6-2 or TRBV6-3 to TRBJ2-5; D unresolved. The J call may be wrong; the DNA end is better matched by TRBJ2-7. This CDR3 is built from 14 residues. Looked up from germline, CDR1 is MNHEY and CDR2 is SVGEGT. The CDR3 DNA sequence: TGTGCCAGCACCCCAGTCCCAGGCACCTACGAGCAGTACTTC. Translation gives CASTPVPGTYEQYF.

This clonotype was seen a handful of times. This chain connects TRBV6-2 or TRBV6-3 to TRBJ2-5, with D maybe TRBD1 (5 bases). V was shortened by 0 bases and J by 2 bases, with 16 bases between the two germline ends. The CDR3 totals 17 residues. Germline V gene sequence: CDR1 MNHEY, CDR2 SVGEGT. The CDR3 nucleotides are TGTGCCAGCAGTTACTCCCTGTTCCGACAGAATCAAGAGACCCAGTACTTC. This encodes CASSYSLFRQNQETQYF.

The chain has TRBV20-1 and TRBJ2-7; 8 positions match TRBD2. The J call may not be correct, given that the DNA end is closer to TRBJ2-5. Germline CDR1 reads DFQATT; CDR2 reads SNEGSKA (reference sequence). CDR3 length: 12 amino acids. The CDR3 region is CSAPGLGKTQYF. DNA of the CDR3: TGCAGTGCTCCGGGACTAGGAAAGACCCAGTACTTC.

CDR3 nucleotides: TGTGCCACCAGTGGGACAGGGATCACTAGCGGGCTCAATGAGCAGTTCTTC. Translation: CATSGTGITSGLNEQFF. This chain uses TRBV24-1 with TRBJ2-1; D is possibly TRBD2 (9 bases). Trimming left V 5 bases short and J 6 bases short, with 22 bases between. The CDR3 consists of 17 residues. Germline V gene data show CDR1 as KGHDR and CDR2 as SFDVKD.

The chain's CDR3 is CASSQDRGNEGYTF. CDR3 DNA sequence: TGCGCCAGCAGCCAAGACAGGGGTAATGAGGGCTACACCTTC. The chain combines TRBV4-3 with TRBJ1-2, with D possibly TRBD1 on 6 matching bases. V was shortened by 0 bases and J by 8 bases, with 13 bases between the two germline ends. The V gene's germline CDR1 is LGHNA and CDR2 YSLEER. This CDR3 region has 14 residues.

The V call is TRBV24-1, the J call TRBJ2-3; possibly TRBD2 for D (5 bases). The CDR3 extends over 14 amino acids. Between the trimmed V and J ends, which lost 0 bases and 7 bases, there was a span of 10 bases. Germline V gene lookup returns CDR1 KGHDR and CDR2 SFDVKD. CDR3 sequence: CATSDLRATNTQYF. DNA of the CDR3: TGTGCCACCAGTGATTTGCGGGCGACTAATACGCAGTATTTT.

This chain uses TRBV6-5 with TRBJ1-1, with D perhaps TRBD1 (6 bases). V lost 4 bases, J lost 4 bases, and 10 bases lay in between. Germline loops: CDR1 MNHEY, CDR2 SVGAGI. The CDR3 has 13 amino acids. Written as DNA, the CDR3 is TGTGCCAGCAGTTTCGGGGGGGCCACTGAAGCTTTCTTT. This translates into CASSFGGATEAFF.

The chain is built from TRBV21-1 and TRBJ2-5; TRBD2 is the table's D call, not checked against the DNA. TRBV21-1 is termed a pseudogene. The length of the CDR3 is 15 residues. CDR3 protein: CASSTRLAGGGTQYF. For the CDR3, the DNA is TGTGCCAGCAGCACCCGACTAGCGGGGGGTGGGACCCAGTACTTC.

The gene calls are TRBV5-1 and TRBJ2-3; D not resolved. Germline CDR1 SGHRS, CDR2 YFSETQ. The V and J ends lost 0 bases and 2 bases respectively, with 7 bases between them. The CDR3 has 14 residues. The CDR3 is CASSLDSTTDTQYF. CDR3 coding DNA: TGCGCCAGCAGCTTGGACTCAACCACAGATACGCAGTATTTT.

The J gene is TRBJ2-1, the V gene TRBV20-1, with D maybe TRBD2 (5 bases). Matching the DNA end better, TRBJ2-7 makes the J call doubtful. CDR3 length: 14 amino acids. CDR1 is DFQATT, CDR2 SNEGSKA, per germline (reference sequence). The CDR3 DNA sequence: TGCAGTGCTAGGGTGGGGAGCTCCTACAATGAGCAGTACTTC. Protein: CSARVGSSYNEQYF.

In its sample, this clonotype was seen a few times. J is TRBJ1-6 and V is TRBV5-1; no clear D gene. Trimming took off 1 base at V and 7 bases at J, with 12 bases between the two ends. This CDR3 is built from 15 residues. Germline values: CDR1 SGHRS, CDR2 YFSETQ. CDR3 coding DNA: TGCGCCAGCAGCTTGCAGGCGCGCGAAAATTCACCCCTCCACTTT. This gives the protein CASSLQARENSPLHF. The whole variable domain, filled in from reference TRBV5-1 and TRBJ1-6, reads KAGVTQTPRYLIKTRGQQVTLSCSPISGHRSVSWYQQTPGQGLQFLFEYFSETQRNKGNFPGRFSGRQFSNSRSEMNVSTLELGDSALYLCASSLQARENSPLHFGNGTRLTVT.

The CDR3 DNA is TGTGCCAGCAGTATCCGGGACAGGGCTTTGCCCTACGAGCAGTACTTC. It translates to CASSIRDRALPYEQYF. The chain carries TRBV6-2 or TRBV6-3 and TRBJ2-7; 9 nucleotides align to TRBD1. Trimming took 5 bases from V and 2 from J; bases not matched to a gene: 10. There are 16 residues in the CDR3. CDR1 is MNHEY and CDR2 is SVGEGT in the germline V gene.

For this clonotype: This may be a read error: a much more frequent sequence differs by one nucleotide. The V call is TRBV6-2 or TRBV6-3, the J call TRBJ2-1; D is ambiguous. TRBJ2-7 explains the end of the DNA better; the J call may be wrong. Germline lookup yields CDR1 MNHEY and CDR2 SVGEGT. The CDR3 has 13 amino acids. The CDR3 DNA is TGTGCCAGCAGTAAGTCCTCCTACAATGAGCAGTACTTC. It is translated as CASSKSSYNEQYF.

The chain employs TRBV7-9 and TRBJ2-7, with 12 bases matching TRBD1. Germline assignment: CDR1 SEHNR and CDR2 FQNEAQ (reference sequence). The CDR3 loop spans 17 amino acids. V was pared by 3 bases and J by 3 bases, with 9 bases of the junction left unmatched. The CDR3 DNA is TGTGCCAGCAGCTTTGGTTCGGGACAGGGGGCAATCTACGAGCAGTACTTC. Amino acids: CASSFGSGQGAIYEQYF. Based on the CDR3 plus reference TRBV7-9 and TRBJ2-7, the full variable domain is DTGVSQNPRHKITKRGQNVTFRCDPISEHNRLYWYRQTLGQGPEFLTYFQNEAQLEKSRLLSDRFSAERPKGSFSTLEIQRTEQGDSAMYLCASSFGSGQGAIYEQYFGPGTRLTVT.

This clonotype was seen a handful of times. The V gene is TRBV18, the J gene TRBJ2-7, with unresolved D. The V and J ends lost 2 bases and 4 bases respectively, with 12 bases between them. Looked up from germline, CDR1 is KGHSH and CDR2 is LQKENI. The CDR3 is 14 residues long. Here the CDR3 reads CASSPGSEGYEQYF. The DNA for the CDR3 is TGTGCCAGCTCACCAGGAAGTGAAGGGTACGAGCAGTACTTC.

This chain connects TRBV10-3 to TRBJ2-1; 7 bases match TRBD2. Germline CDR1 reads ENHRY; CDR2 reads SYGVKD. Trimming took 0 bases from V and 0 from J; bases not matched to a gene: 2. The CDR3 covers 16 residues. In DNA form, the CDR3 reads TGTGCCATCAGTGAGTCGGGGACTAACTCCTACAATGAGCAGTTCTTC. Protein: CAISESGTNSYNEQFF.

The chain combines TRBV20-1 with TRBJ1-1; no clear D. V was trimmed by 7 bases and J by 7 bases, leaving 13 bases between them. The CDR3 has 11 amino acids. CDR1 is DFQATT and CDR2 is SNEGSKA in the germline V gene (reference sequence). The CDR3 region has the DNA TGCAGTGTCCGAACCGACGGTGAAGCTTTCTTT. Residues: CSVRTDGEAFF.

The chain links TRBV20-1 to TRBJ2-7; 9 nucleotides align to TRBD2. Germline V gene data show CDR1 as DFQATT and CDR2 as SNEGSKA (reference sequence). The CDR3 loop spans 15 amino acids. J lost 6 bases, V lost 3 bases, and 12 bases had no gene match. The CDR3 protein is CSASLGGGGAGEQYF. CDR3 nucleotide sequence: TGCAGTGCTAGTCTCGGTGGCGGGGGGGCCGGCGAGCAGTACTTC.

This clonotype appeared a few times. J is TRBJ2-1 and V is TRBV10-3, with 11 bases that match TRBD2. CDR1 ENHRY and CDR2 SYGVKD come from the germline V gene. Unmatched junction bases numbered 3, after V lost 0 bases and J lost 5 bases. This CDR3 region has 16 residues. In DNA form, the CDR3 reads TGTGCCATCAGTGAGTCTTCTAGCGGGGGGAACAATGAGCAGTTCTTC. Protein product: CAISESSSGGNNEQFF.

This clonotype was observed once. This chain joins TRBV12-3 or TRBV12-4 and TRBJ2-1; D not certain. The CDR3 runs to 15 residues. Trimming stripped 1 base from V and 9 bases from J, with 16 bases between. CDR3: CASSLGSIKYGEQFF. In DNA, the CDR3 is TGTGCCAGCAGTTTAGGGTCAATTAAGTACGGTGAGCAGTTCTTC.

This clonotype was seen many times. This sequence joins TRBV4-2 and TRBJ2-7; 10 positions agree with TRBD2. V shed 0 bases, J shed 0 bases, and the junction held 2 bases outside the gene matches. Per germline, CDR1 LGHNA and CDR2 YNFKEQ. The length of the CDR3 is 16 residues. CDR3: CASSQDASGGSYEQYF. The CDR3 DNA is TGTGCCAGCAGCCAAGATGCTAGCGGGGGCTCCTACGAGCAGTACTTC.

This clonotype was recorded once. The chain carries TRBV9 and TRBJ2-3; TRBD2 aligns across 14 bases. V lost 5 bases to trimming and J lost 6 bases; unmatched junction nucleotides: 5. CDR1 and CDR2 (germline): SGDLS, YYNGEE. The CDR3 is made up of 15 amino acids. In DNA form, the CDR3 reads TGTGCCAGCAGTGAGACTAGCGGGGGGGTGGATACGCAGTATTTT. Translated, it gives CASSETSGGVDTQYF.

The chain employs TRBV10-1 and TRBJ2-3, with D hard to call. V was clipped by 3 bases and J by 9 bases, with 13 bases between them. Germline V CDR1 and CDR2: WNHNN, SYGVQD (reference sequence). The CDR3 loop spans 13 amino acids. The CDR3 spells CASSDLLVGTQYF. The CDR3 DNA follows: TGCGCCAGCAGTGACCTTCTAGTAGGAACGCAGTATTTT.

This clonotype was observed a few times. The V and J genes are TRBV6-1 and TRBJ2-7, with 9 nucleotides matching TRBD2. V lost 6 bases and J lost 2; bases outside the gene matches: 5. The CDR3 runs 14 residues. Germline V gives CDR1 MNHNS, CDR2 SASEGT. CDR3 sequence: CASRASGDPYEQYF. CDR3 sequence (DNA): TGTGCCAGCAGGGCTAGCGGGGATCCCTACGAGCAGTACTTC.